This entry lists 7 T cell receptor beta chains sequenced from one sample in a study of control samples from healthy donors and cancer patients. The assay was immunoSEQ multiplex PCR, and TCRdb's table has in-frame clones only and misses some. The data show roughly 60,000 clones, with around 94% seen just once and roughly 4% held by the top ten. Sequencing was performed on blood. These receptors came from a man aged 30 to 39 in good health.

Here the CDR3 DNA reads TGTGCCAGCAGTTCCACCGAGGGGGCGGCGTTGTCGTACTTC. Translated, it gives CASSSTEGAALSYF. The chain couples TRBV27 to TRBJ2-7, with TRBD1 matching 7 bases. CDR3 length equals 14 residues. Germline V gives CDR1 MNHEY, CDR2 SMNVEV (reference sequence). Trimming at V came to 4 bases and at J to 12 bases, leaving 15 bases not matched to a gene.

This clone was seen once. The chain has TRBV2 and TRBJ1-1; 8 positions match TRBD1. V was pared by 3 bases and J by 4 bases, with 7 bases of the junction left unmatched. Germline V gene data show CDR1 as SNHLY and CDR2 as FYNNEI. The CDR3 extends over 15 amino acids. The DNA for the CDR3 is TGTGCCAGCAGTGACGGCAGGGGGCTGGGCACTGAAGCTTTCTTT. This sequence encodes CASSDGRGLGTEAFF.

With respect to this clone: Its ends do not fully match the called genes, so a read error is possible. V is TRBV10-1 and J is TRBJ2-3, with a possible D match to TRBD2 (6 bases). The CDR3 sequence is 14 residues long. CDR1 WNHNN and CDR2 SYGVQD come from the germline V gene (reference sequence). DNA of the CDR3: TGCGCCCGCAGCCGGGACTCCCCCACAGATACGCAGTATTTT. Encoded protein: CARSRDSPTDTQYF.

V and J are TRBV7-2 and TRBJ2-7; 7 bases align to TRBD2. Germline V lookup: CDR1 SGHTA, CDR2 FQGNSA. V dropped 5 bases and J dropped 2; count of bases not matched to a gene: 12. The CDR3 spans 16 residues. The CDR3 is CASSNAGGSRTYEQYF. DNA of the CDR3: TGTGCCAGCAGCAACGCCGGCGGGAGTCGGACCTACGAGCAGTACTTC.

This sequence joins TRBV28 and TRBJ2-1; TRBD2 matches 7 bases. The CDR3 consists of 16 residues. V lost 7 bases and J lost 0; bases outside the gene matches: 9. CDR1 is MDHEN and CDR2 is SYDVKM in the germline V gene. CDR3 region: CASTDSGWSSYNEQFF. The DNA for the CDR3 is TGTGCCAGCACCGATAGCGGGTGGAGCTCCTACAATGAGCAGTTCTTC.

The gene calls are TRBV25-1 and TRBJ2-3, with D possibly being TRBD1 (7 bases). This CDR3 comprises 15 residues. The ends were cut back, 3 bases at V and 2 bases at J, with 12 bases in the middle. The germline CDR1 and CDR2 sequences are MGHDK and SYGVNS. In DNA, the CDR3 is TGTGCCAGCAGTGATGGAGGGGGCCACACAGATACGCAGTATTTT. Encoded protein: CASSDGGGHTDTQYF. The full variable domain, completed using reference TRBV25-1 and TRBJ2-3, is EADIYQTPRYLVIGTGKKITLECSQTMGHDKMYWYQQDPGMELHLIHYSYGVNSTEKGDLSSESTVSRIRTEHFPLTLESARPSHTSQYLCASSDGGGHTDTQYFGPGTRLTVL.

This clone was observed a single time. The chain couples TRBV2 to TRBJ2-5; TRBD1 aligns across 12 bases. Germline-derived CDR1 and CDR2 are SNHLY and FYNNEI. This CDR3 spans 17 amino acids. Trimming removed 5 bases from V and 4 bases from J; junction bases left unmatched: 11. This CDR3 is CASSPAGTGGLGETQYF. The CDR3 bases are TGTGCCAGCAGTCCAGCCGGGACAGGGGGCCTTGGAGAGACCCAGTACTTC.